Following are 18 T cell receptor beta chains from one sample sequenced in a study of Graves' ophthalmopathy and Graves' hyperthyroidism. RNA transcripts yielded amplified TCR beta CDR3 regions. In the first round, RT-PCR was carried out with HTBI primers, and a multiplex PCR formed the second round. One entry per CDR3 protein results from TCRdb running MiXCR on the multiplex PCR reads. The sample lists approximately 380,000 distinct CDR3 sequences, about 21% seen once, with 3% in the top ten. The sample taken for sequencing was peripheral blood. These receptors all come from a young woman with stable Graves' hyperthyroidism.

The genes are TRBV12-3 or TRBV12-4 and TRBJ1-1; D not certain. The CDR3 is 14 residues long. Trimming shortened V by 4 bases and J by 1 base, and 10 bases separated the two germline ends. The CDR3 loop is CASSWVSTNTEAFF. The CDR3 bases are TGTGCCAGCAGTTGGGTGTCGACGAACACTGAAGCTTTCTTT.

This clonotype was picked up a small number of times. V usage is TRBV11-2 and J usage is TRBJ1-1, with D perhaps TRBD1 (5 bases). CDR1 is SGHAT, CDR2 FQNNGV, per germline. The ends were cut back, 3 bases at V and 4 bases at J, with 12 bases in the middle. This CDR3 has 14 residues. The CDR3 nucleotides read TGTGCCAGCAGCTTGGCAGGGTTTGGCACTGAAGCTTTCTTT. It specifies CASSLAGFGTEAFF. The variable domain in full, with the rest retrieved from reference TRBV11-2 and TRBJ1-1, is EAGVAQSPRYKIIEKRQSVAFWCNPISGHATLYWYQQILGQGPKLLIQFQNNGVVDDSQLPKDRFSAERLKGVDSTLKIQPAKLEDSAVYLCASSLAGFGTEAFFGQGTRLTVV.

In its sample, this clonotype was seen many times. The rearrangement joins TRBV19 to TRBJ2-7; 7 bases line up with TRBD1. Germline V gene data show CDR1 as LNHDA and CDR2 as SQIVND (reference sequence). The CDR3 loop spans 13 amino acids. Trimming removed 6 bases from V and 3 bases from J; junction bases left unmatched: 5. CDR3 DNA sequence: TGTGCCAGTAGCCAGGGACAGCTCTACGAGCAGTACTTC. This encodes CASSQGQLYEQYF.

Only a few counts were recorded for this clonotype. The gene calls are TRBV30 and TRBJ1-6, with D possibly matching TRBD1 (6 bases). V was pared by 1 base and J by 8 bases, with 9 bases between. This CDR3 contains 13 residues. Germline CDR1 and CDR2: GTSNPN and SVGIG (reference sequence). The CDR3 here is CAWSDRAYSPLHF. The CDR3 region has the DNA TGTGCCTGGAGTGACAGGGCCTATTCACCCCTCCACTTT.

In its sample, this clonotype was seen a few times. V and J are TRBV7-2 and TRBJ1-2, with TRBD1 identical over 7 bases. The CDR3 sequence is 13 residues long. V gave up 5 bases and J gave up 4 bases; unmatched junction bases: 4. Germline-derived CDR1 and CDR2 are SGHTA and FQGNSA. CDR3: CASSARQGYGYTF. CDR3 nucleotides: TGTGCCAGCAGCGCCCGACAGGGCTATGGCTACACCTTC.

The chain joins TRBV6-1 to TRBJ1-2; tentatively, D is TRBD1 (5 bases). The germline V gene encodes CDR1 MNHNS and CDR2 SASEGT. Trimming stripped 7 bases from V and 6 bases from J, with 12 bases between. The CDR3 has 12 residues. Written as DNA, the CDR3 is TGTGCCAGCAAGGGGCCGAAGAATGGCTACACCTTC. The encoded protein is CASKGPKNGYTF.

V usage is TRBV12-3 or TRBV12-4 and J usage is TRBJ1-2; 9 bases agree with TRBD1. The J segment lost 0 bases and the V segment lost 6 bases, leaving 11 bases of the junction unmatched. This CDR3 comprises 17 residues. As DNA, the CDR3 is TGTGCCAGCAGGGACGGGACAGGGAGGGAGACTAACTATGGCTACACCTTC. The encoded protein is CASRDGTGRETNYGYTF.

The chain joins TRBV7-2 to TRBJ2-5; 9 bases are a match to TRBD2. Germline V gene sequence: CDR1 SGHTA, CDR2 FQGNSA. CDR3 length equals 16 residues. After removal of 1 base from V and 5 bases from J, the junction contained 8 bases not matched to a gene. DNA of the CDR3: TGTGCCAGCAGCTTAGAGGCGGGAGGGCCTTGGGAGACCCAGTACTTC. This translates into CASSLEAGGPWETQYF.

This clonotype was seen ten or more times. CDR3 coding DNA: TGTGCCAGCAGTTTGAGTGTACCGCCCCAGCATTTT. It codes for CASSLSVPPQHF. The chain uses TRBV12-3 or TRBV12-4 and TRBJ1-5, with no clear D. Trimming took off 3 bases at V and 9 bases at J, with 9 bases between the two ends. The CDR3 is made up of 12 amino acids.

This clonotype showed up many times. J is TRBJ2-2 and V is TRBV11-3; D is unclear. Germline values: CDR1 SGHNT, CDR2 YENEEA. V lost 9 bases and J lost 4, with 15 bases in between. The CDR3 sequence is 14 residues long. CDR3 in amino acids: CASGPSGRTGELFF. CDR3 coding DNA: TGTGCCAGTGGACCGTCCGGACGCACCGGGGAGCTGTTTTTT.

Many counts were recorded for this clonotype. The J gene is TRBJ1-5, the V gene TRBV6-1; 8 bases agree with TRBD1. The CDR3 runs to 16 residues. V shed 4 bases, J shed 4 bases, and the junction held 9 bases outside the gene matches. Germline loops: CDR1 MNHNS, CDR2 SASEGT. The CDR3 region is CASSASTGGGNQPQHF. The CDR3 DNA sequence: TGTGCCAGCAGTGCATCAACAGGGGGTGGGAATCAGCCCCAGCATTTT.

This clonotype was counted at least ten times. J is TRBJ1-2 and V is TRBV19; D unclear. The CDR3 is made up of 14 amino acids. The germline gives CDR1 LNHDA, CDR2 SQIVND (reference sequence). V was cut by 1 base and J by 1 base, with 7 bases left in between. CDR3 region: CASSIGHINYGYTF. Here the CDR3 DNA reads TGTGCCAGTAGTATAGGACATATTAACTATGGCTACACCTTC.

V usage is TRBV20-1 and J usage is TRBJ2-5, with TRBD2 matching 8 bases. The CDR3 covers 14 residues. J was trimmed by 5 bases and V by 2 bases; bases with no gene match: 7. From germline, CDR1 is DFQATT and CDR2 SNEGSKA (reference sequence). The CDR3 nucleotides are TGCAGTGCTAGACCGGGACTAGTTTCGGAGACCCAGTACTTC. Its translation is CSARPGLVSETQYF.

Ten or more counts support this clonotype. The CDR3 region is CASSLVAGGEQYF. The CDR3 region has the DNA TGTGCCAGCAGTTTAGTTGCGGGAGGCGAGCAGTACTTC. The chain links TRBV28 to TRBJ2-7; 8 positions match TRBD2. V dropped 2 bases and J dropped 6; count of bases not matched to a gene: 3. Germline V gene data show CDR1 as MDHEN and CDR2 as SYDVKM. The CDR3 runs to 13 residues.

Concerning this clonotype itself: A read error may be the cause here, since a much bigger clone is one base away. In nucleotides, the CDR3 is TGCGCCAGCAGCCAAGGGACAGGGAACGAGCAGTGCTTC. It specifies CASSQGTGNEQCF. The chain uses TRBV4-1 and TRBJ2-7; TRBD1 agrees at 8 bases. This CDR3 is 13 amino acids long. Looked up from germline, CDR1 is MGHRA and CDR2 is YSYEKL.

This clonotype was detected only a few times. The rearrangement joins TRBV6-1 to TRBJ1-2; TRBD1 aligns across 9 bases. Losses at the gene ends were 4 bases for V and 5 bases for J; bases not matched to a gene: 5. Germline CDR1 reads MNHNS; CDR2 reads SASEGT. The CDR3 sequence is 14 residues long. This CDR3 is CASSGRQGVYGYTF. CDR3 coding DNA: TGTGCCAGCAGTGGCCGACAGGGGGTTTATGGCTACACCTTC.

The table lists this clonotype with many counts. The chain is built from TRBV5-1 and TRBJ1-1; TRBD1 matches 9 bases. Germline V gene data show CDR1 as SGHRS and CDR2 as YFSETQ. The ends lost 4 bases at V and 11 bases at J; junction bases unmatched: 12. The length of the CDR3 is 14 residues. In nucleotides, the CDR3 is TGCGCCAGCAGCGTGTTACAGGGGGCGCGAGTGGCTTTCTTT. Translation: CASSVLQGARVAFF.

This clonotype has at least ten counts. This chain connects TRBV12-3 or TRBV12-4 to TRBJ1-5; 9 bases map to TRBD1. The CDR3 spans 15 residues. V gave up 4 bases and J gave up 5 bases; unmatched junction bases: 6. Here the CDR3 DNA reads TGTGCCAGCAGTTCACGGCGGACAGGGGATCAGCCCCAGCATTTT. Its translation: CASSSRRTGDQPQHF.